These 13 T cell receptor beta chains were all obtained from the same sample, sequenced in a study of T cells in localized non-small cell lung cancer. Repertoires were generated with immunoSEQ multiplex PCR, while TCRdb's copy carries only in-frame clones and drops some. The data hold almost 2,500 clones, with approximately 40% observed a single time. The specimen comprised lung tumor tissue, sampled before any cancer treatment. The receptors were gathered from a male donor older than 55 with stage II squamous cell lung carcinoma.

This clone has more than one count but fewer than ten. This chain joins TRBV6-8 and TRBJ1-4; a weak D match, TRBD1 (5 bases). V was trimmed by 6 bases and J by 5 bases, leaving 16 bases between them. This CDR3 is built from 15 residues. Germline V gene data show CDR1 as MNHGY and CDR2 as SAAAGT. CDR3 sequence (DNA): TGTGCCAGCAGCCGACTCAGGACAAGCAATGAAAAACTGTTTTTT. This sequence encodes CASSRLRTSNEKLFF.

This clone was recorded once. CDR3: CASGPLMEDTQYF. The CDR3 DNA is TGTGCTAGTGGTCCGCTCATGGAAGATACGCAGTATTTT. The V gene is TRBV12-5, the J gene TRBJ2-3; D unresolved. This CDR3 region has 13 residues. V lost 5 bases and J lost 5, with 11 bases in between. The V gene's germline CDR1 is LGHNT and CDR2 FRNRAP.

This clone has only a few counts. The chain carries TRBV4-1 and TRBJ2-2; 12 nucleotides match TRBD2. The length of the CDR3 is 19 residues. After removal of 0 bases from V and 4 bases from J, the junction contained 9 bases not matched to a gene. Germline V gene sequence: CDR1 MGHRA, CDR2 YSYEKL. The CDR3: CASSQEGPSGRDTTGELFF. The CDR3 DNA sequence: TGCGCCAGCAGCCAAGAAGGGCCTAGCGGGAGGGACACCACCGGGGAGCTGTTTTTT.

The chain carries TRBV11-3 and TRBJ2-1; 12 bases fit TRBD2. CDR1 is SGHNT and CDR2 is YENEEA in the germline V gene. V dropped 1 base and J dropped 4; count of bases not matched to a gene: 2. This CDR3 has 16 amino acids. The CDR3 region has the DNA TGTGCCAGCAGCTTAGGGACTAGCGGGGCTTACAATGAGCAGTTCTTC. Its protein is CASSLGTSGAYNEQFF.

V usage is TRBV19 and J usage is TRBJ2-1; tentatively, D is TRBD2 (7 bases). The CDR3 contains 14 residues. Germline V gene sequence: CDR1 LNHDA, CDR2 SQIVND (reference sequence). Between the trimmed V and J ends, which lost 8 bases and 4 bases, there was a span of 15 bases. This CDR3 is CASGGGEVYNEQFF. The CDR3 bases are TGTGCCAGTGGAGGGGGGGAGGTATACAATGAGCAGTTCTTC.

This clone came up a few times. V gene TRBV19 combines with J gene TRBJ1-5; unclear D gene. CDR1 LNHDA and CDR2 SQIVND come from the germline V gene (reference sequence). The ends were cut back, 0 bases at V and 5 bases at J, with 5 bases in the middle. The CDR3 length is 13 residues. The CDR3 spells CASSIEGHQPQHF. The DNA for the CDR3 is TGTGCCAGTAGTATAGAAGGCCATCAGCCCCAGCATTTT. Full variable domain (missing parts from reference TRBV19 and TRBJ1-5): DGGITQSPKYLFRKEGQNVTLSCEQNLNHDAMYWYRQDPGQGLRLIYYSQIVNDFQKGDIAEGYSVSREKKESFPLTVTSAQKNPTAFYLCASSIEGHQPQHFGDGTRLSIL.

CDR3 sequence: CASSLGQGGYEQYF. The CDR3 bases are TGTGCCAGCAGTTTGGGCCAGGGTGGATACGAGCAGTACTTC. The V gene is TRBV28, the J gene TRBJ2-7; a weak D match, TRBD1 (5 bases). V was shortened by 3 bases and J by 4 bases, with 13 bases between the two germline ends. The CDR3 spans 14 residues. Germline V gene lookup returns CDR1 MDHEN and CDR2 SYDVKM. The variable domain in full, completed from reference TRBV28 and TRBJ2-7, reads DVKVTQSSRYLVKRTGEKVFLECVQDMDHENMFWYRQDPGLGLRLIYFSYDVKMKEKGDIPEGYSVSREKKERFSLILESASTNQTSMYLCASSLGQGGYEQYFGPGTRLTVT.

DNA for the CDR3: TGTGCCAGCAGCCAAGCCAGCGCGATACTGTATTTT. This codes for CASSQASAILYF. The J gene is TRBJ2-3, the V gene TRBV14, with D unresolved. This CDR3 comprises 12 residues. Looked up from germline, CDR1 is SGHDN and CDR2 is FVKESK. The V end was cut by 1 base, the J end by 14 bases, with 13 bases between.

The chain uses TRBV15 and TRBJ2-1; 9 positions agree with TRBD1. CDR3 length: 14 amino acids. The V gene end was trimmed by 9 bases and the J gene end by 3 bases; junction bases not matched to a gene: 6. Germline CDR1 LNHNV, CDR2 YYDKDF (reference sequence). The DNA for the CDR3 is TGTGCCACTCGGGACAGGGCCTTCTACAATGAGCAGTTCTTC. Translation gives CATRDRAFYNEQFF.

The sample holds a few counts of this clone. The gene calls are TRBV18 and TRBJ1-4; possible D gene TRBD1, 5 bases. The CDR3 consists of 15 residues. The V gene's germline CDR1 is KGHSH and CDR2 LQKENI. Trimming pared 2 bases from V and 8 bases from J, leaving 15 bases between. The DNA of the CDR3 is TGTGCCAGCTCACCAAGATTGGGGCTCGACGAAAAACTGTTTTTT. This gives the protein CASSPRLGLDEKLFF.

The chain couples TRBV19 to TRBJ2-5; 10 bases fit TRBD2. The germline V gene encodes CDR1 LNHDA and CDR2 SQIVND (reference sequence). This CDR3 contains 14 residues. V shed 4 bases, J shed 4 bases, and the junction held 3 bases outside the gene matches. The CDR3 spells CASSRGLARETQYF. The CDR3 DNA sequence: TGTGCCAGTAGTAGGGGACTAGCGCGAGAGACCCAGTACTTC.

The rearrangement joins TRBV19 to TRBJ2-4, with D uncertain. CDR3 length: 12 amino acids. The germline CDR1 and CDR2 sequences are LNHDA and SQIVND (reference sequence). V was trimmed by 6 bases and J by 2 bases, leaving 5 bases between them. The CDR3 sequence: CASRSPKNIQYF. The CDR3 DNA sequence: TGTGCCAGTAGGAGCCCCAAAAACATTCAGTACTTC.

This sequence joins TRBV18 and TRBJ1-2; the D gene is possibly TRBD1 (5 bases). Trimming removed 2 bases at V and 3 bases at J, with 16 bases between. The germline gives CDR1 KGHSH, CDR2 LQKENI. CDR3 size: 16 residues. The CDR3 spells CASSPGAVPDDYGYTF. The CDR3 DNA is TGTGCCAGCTCACCAGGGGCCGTCCCGGACGACTATGGCTACACCTTC.